These T cell receptor beta chains were read from a single sample in a study of T-cell reconstitution after alpha-beta-depleted transplantation in children. From the PCR reads, TCRdb called clonotypes with MiXCR, one entry per CDR3 protein. The sample carries roughly 610,000 distinct CDR3 sequences, about 11% recorded once. Sequenced here: PBMCs from the stem cell graft donor, sampled from the stem cell graft. Source of these receptors: a human donor who donated a stem cell graft to a child with acute myeloid leukemia. Both conserved end residues are part of each CDR3. A D gene is named only where the DNA matches it firmly. Some rows mark clone size as missing; the rest say once, few, many or name a class of expanded clone.

d_call j_call v_call clone_size cdr3_nt cdr3_aa
- TRBJ1-1 TRBV7-2 many TGTGCCAGCAGCTTGGGGTTGGGGGGGAACACTGAAGCTTTCTTT CASSLGLGGNTEAFF
- TRBJ2-7 TRBV20-1 - TGCAGTGCTTGGGGACTCGATCCCTACGAGCAGTACTTC CSAWGLDPYEQYF
- TRBJ2-7 TRBV6-6 - TGTGCCAGCATATCCCACTACGAGCAGTACTTC CASISHYEQYF
- TRBJ1-2 TRBV29-1 many TGCAGCGTTGAGGGAGGCATGCGAGTTGGCTACACCTTC CSVEGGMRVGYTF
- TRBJ2-1 TRBV20-1 - TGCAGTGCTAGATTTCCGGGACTCGTTTACAATGAGCAGTTCTTC CSARFPGLVYNEQFF
TRBD2 TRBJ2-7 TRBV20-1 many TGCAGTGCTAGAGATAGGACTAGCGTAACATACGAGCAGTACTTC CSARDRTSVTYEQYF
TRBD2 TRBJ2-7 TRBV12-3/TRBV12-4 few TGTGCCAGCAGTTCGACGCGAGCCCTAGCGGGAGTAGGGAGAGAGCAGTACTTC CASSSTRALAGVGREQYF
- TRBJ1-6 TRBV7-9 many TGTGCCAGCAGCCCGCCCAATTCACCCCTCCACTTT CASSPPNSPLHF
TRBD1 TRBJ1-2 TRBV12-3/TRBV12-4 few TGTGCCAGCATAATTACAGGGGGGCATCGCTATGGCTACACCTTC CASIITGGHRYGYTF
TRBD2 TRBJ2-1 TRBV20-1 - TGCAGTGCTAGCCTAGCGGTTGAGCAGTTCTTC CSASLAVEQFF
- TRBJ2-2 TRBV10-3 few TGTGCCATCAGCGAGGTTCCCAATTACACCGGGGAGCTGTTTTTT CAISEVPNYTGELFF
TRBD2 TRBJ2-3 TRBV9 few TGTGCCAGCAGCGTAGCTAGCGGGAGGGTCACAGATACGCAGTATTTT CASSVASGRVTDTQYF
TRBD2 TRBJ2-2 TRBV11-2 few TGTGCCAGCAGCCTGGGACTAGCGGGAGGACCGAATACCGGGGAGCTGTTTTTT CASSLGLAGGPNTGELFF
- TRBJ2-4 TRBV6-5 many TGTGCCAGCAGTTACTATGGTACGGGGGACGGCATTCAGTACTTC CASSYYGTGDGIQYF
- TRBJ1-1 TRBV3-1 many TGTGCCAGCACCTCAGGGAGCCTTAGGACTGAAGCTTTCTTT CASTSGSLRTEAFF
- TRBJ2-3 TRBV3-1 many TGTGCCAGCAGCCAAGACCCAAGAGCCTCAGATACGCAGTATTTT CASSQDPRASDTQYF
- TRBJ2-1 TRBV29-1 - TGCAGCGTTGTAAGCCCGGCCTCCTACAATGAGCAGTTCTTC CSVVSPASYNEQFF
- TRBJ2-1 TRBV29-1 few TGCAGCGTTGAAGGGGCAAAACTAGTTTACAATGAGCAGTTCTTC CSVEGAKLVYNEQFF
TRBD1 TRBJ2-3 TRBV20-1 many TGCAGTGCTAGACCGACAGGGCCGATTAGCACAGATACGCAGTATTTT CSARPTGPISTDTQYF
- TRBJ2-7 TRBV10-2 few TGCGCCAGCCGCGGGACCGCAACTTACGAGCAGTACTTC CASRGTATYEQYF
- TRBJ2-3 TRBV3-1 many TGTGCCACCGCGGAGGTAGGGATCACAGATACGCAGTATTTT CATAEVGITDTQYF
- TRBJ2-7 TRBV3-1 - TGTGCCAGCAGCCAAGAATCCAGGGGTGGGAGCTACGAGCAGTACTTC CASSQESRGGSYEQYF
TRBD2 TRBJ2-1 TRBV6-2/TRBV6-3 many TGTGCCAGCAGCCGTCTAGCGGAAGGGGTCAATGAGCAGTTCTTC CASSRLAEGVNEQFF
- TRBJ2-5 TRBV7-2 - TGTGCCAGCAGCTTAGGAAGGGTAGGGCTCGGAGAGACCCAGTACTTC CASSLGRVGLGETQYF
TRBD2 TRBJ2-7 TRBV5-1 many TGCGCCAGCAGCTTCGGACTAGCGGGAGGGGAGCAGTACTTC CASSFGLAGGEQYF
- TRBJ2-1 TRBV6-5 few TGTGCCAGCAGTCCACTCGTCGATCATGAGCAGTTCTTC CASSPLVDHEQFF
- TRBJ2-7 TRBV10-3 many TGTGCCATCAGTGAGTCTCTGACAGGCGAGCAGTACTTC CAISESLTGEQYF
- TRBJ2-7 TRBV24-1 many TGTGCCACCAGTGATCCAGGCAGGGGTAACTCCTACGAGCAGTACTTC CATSDPGRGNSYEQYF
TRBD1 TRBJ2-1 TRBV29-1 many TGCAGCGCCAGGGACAGCTACAATGAGCAGTTCTTC CSARDSYNEQFF
TRBD2 TRBJ2-3 TRBV7-3 many TGTGCCAGCAGCCCCCGGGGGGAACGCACAGATACGCAGTATTTT CASSPRGERTDTQYF
- TRBJ1-3 TRBV20-1 - TGCAGTGCGGCCTCCAACAGGGTGTCTGGAAACACCATATATTTT CSAASNRVSGNTIYF
- TRBJ2-7 TRBV7-2 few TGTGCCAGCAGCTTAGCCCCATACAACTCCTACGAGCAGTACTTC CASSLAPYNSYEQYF
- TRBJ2-1 TRBV20-1 - TGCAGTGCTAGAGAGCAACTATTCAATGAGCAGTTCTTC CSAREQLFNEQFF
TRBD1 TRBJ1-1 TRBV7-8 - TGTGCCAGCAGCCCAGGGGGTGGGGGGAACACTGAAGCTTTCTTT CASSPGGGGNTEAFF
TRBD1 TRBJ2-2 TRBV10-3 few TGTGCCATCGCAGGGACAGGGGGCTGGACCGGGGAGCTGTTTTTT CAIAGTGGWTGELFF
TRBD2 TRBJ2-2 TRBV20-1 many TGCAGTGCTAGTCCCTTACTAGCGGCGCGAGTCACCGGGGAGCTGTTTTTT CSASPLLAARVTGELFF
- TRBJ2-1 TRBV6-2/TRBV6-3 - TGTGCCAGCAGTTACCCCCTGCGGAATGAGCAGTTCTTC CASSYPLRNEQFF
- TRBJ1-2 TRBV20-1 - TGCAGTGCCCAGATTGGATATGGCTACACCTTC CSAQIGYGYTF
TRBD2 TRBJ2-7 TRBV30 many TGTGCCTGGAGTGGGCTAGCGGCCTACGAGCAGTACTTC CAWSGLAAYEQYF
- TRBJ2-7 TRBV6-2/TRBV6-3 - TGTGCCAGCACGGGGACCTACGAGCAGTACTTC CASTGTYEQYF